What follows is one TCR beta chain and its context. Its specific antigen is unknown. No much larger clone is present one base from it, and per-base qualities are unavailable. Healthy HIV-negative adults with no recently reported acute infections or vaccinations were included as donors. All donors were Caucasian adults living in Nashville, Tennessee, USA. CD4+ T cells were enriched by magnetic negative selection; naive cells were then positively selected on CD45RA, and the negative fraction formed the memory subset. Blood was collected by leukapheresis, and PBMCs were isolated by Ficoll-Histopaque density gradient centrifugation and then cryopreserved in liquid nitrogen vapor phase. Analytical flow cytometry was used to check the purity and quantity of each magnetically sorted T cell population. Genomic DNA was isolated from every sorted fraction and measured by UV absorbance on a Nanodrop 2000c. Using the deep immunoSEQ assay, TCR CDR3 regions were amplified from genomic DNA by multiplex PCR. Extracted genomic DNA from each cell subset was spread evenly across all wells of several immunoSEQ 96-well plates, with each plate serving as a replicate. Each replicate PCR for sorted subsets received around 0.2 ug genomic DNA, equal to 28,000 or so T cell genomes. Purified libraries were quantified with a Qubit 3.0 fluorometer, sized on a Bioanalyzer 2100, and re-quantified with the KAPA Library Quantification kit. Each immunoSEQ 96-well plate was sequenced on its own single-read 150-cycle Illumina NextSeq 550 flow cell. As for the authors' bioinformatics: Because the immunoSEQ output held only junctional sequences and lacked quality scores, the filtering could not match the filtering applied to full-length reads. Sequences were annotated with PyIR, a Python wrapper for IgBLAST v1.9, and V/J genes and CDR3 were assigned using IMGT germline references. Reads were filtered out if the reads had weak V/J assignments (E-value above 1e-6), no CDR3, stop codons, out-of-frame junctions, or ambiguous translated residues. V3J clonotypes were defined as sequences sharing an identical inferred V gene, J gene, and CDR3 amino acid sequence. Percentage overlap between repertoires was computed as shared unique clonotypes divided by the size of the smaller repertoire. Repertoire richness was assessed with RTK rarefaction, the Chao1 estimator, and Recon v2.1 estimates of unobserved clonotypes. For all TCRbeta clonotypes obtained by the gDNA method from a handful of donors, generation probabilities were computed with OLGA. TCRdb took this table from immuneACCESS and kept in-frame rearrangements with V and J called. Such tables lack part of the clones; where checked against another copy, unresolved V genes explain under half of the gap, and the rest is unexplained. For V, J and clone size, that table is used; D and trimming come from the DNA. The sample has roughly 2.2 million clones on record, more than 80% of them singletons. Under 0.45% of the sample is taken by the ten largest.

This record comes from a study of shared clonotypes between healthy human individuals (TCRdb year 2020). About the study as a whole: The cohort comprised two women and three men aged 18 to 49 years. For each donor, CD4 naive and CD4 memory were each run on three plates, CD8 naive on two plates, and CD8 memory on one plate. Between about 0.85 and 10 billion PBMCs per donor were obtained by leukapheresis. Libraries were prepared and TCR repertoires were sequenced by different laboratories using diverse techniques, in order to increase sequencing depth and limit assay-specific biases. To estimate repertoire size and how much clonotypes are shared between individuals, the study performed deep sequencing of blood TCR repertoires from roughly five healthy adults.

The V end loses 6 bases and the J end loses 1 base, and a stretch of 15 bases separates them. CDR1 and CDR2, looked up from the germline V gene (reference sequence), are MNHEY and SMNVEV. From its cysteine to its phenylalanine, the CDR3 spans 15 amino acids. This entry keeps only the CDR3 DNA: 45 bases, framed from base 1. Study-level results and caveats: Because the study included a small number of donors, the genetic and exposure-history diversity represented was limited. Estimated clonotype richness was generally larger for naive than for memory subsets. Higher generation probabilities were observed for clonotypes shared by all four sorted-subset donors than for non-shared clonotypes. Across four donors, 4.5% to 6.5% of naive CD4, around 3.3% of naive CD8, about 2.3% of memory CD4, and 0.4% of memory CD8 clonotypes were shared. Pairwise subsampling indicated that sequencing depth was expected to affect the degree of clonotype sharing among donors. Sampling was limited to blood, and TCR repertoires in tissue likely differ from TCR repertoires in blood. Rarefaction of sorted-subset datasets indicated incomplete sequencing despite the large sequencing depth.

The sequence joins TRBV27 to TRBJ1-2; a tentative D call is TRBD1 (6 bases match). Sequencing input: naive CD4+ T cells from PBMCs. This specimen's cell subset or site label, per the study, means: CD45RA+ positively selected. This clonotype was sampled from a man between 18 and 29 years old in good health. Some clones in this sample may be carry-over from other donors' samples. The CDR3 in this case is CASRLTGWNNYGYTF. The DNA sequence is TGTGCCAGCAGATTAACAGGGTGGAATAACTATGGCTACACCTTC.